This T cell receptor (beta chain) comes out of a study of T cell responses to AZD1222 COVID-19 vaccine. This clone was observed a handful of times. Its antigen is undetermined. In germline, CDR1 is WSHSY, CDR2 SAAADI. The CDR3 consists of 15 residues. The germline V and J ends were trimmed by 3 bases and 7 bases, with 16 bases remaining between them. Study observations and caveats: Unmutated variant regions are reportedly the target of nearly half of TCRs that are spike-specific.

TCRdb's copy holds only in-frame clones and misses some; the assay was immunoSEQ multiplex PCR. The table records tens of thousands of clones, around 86% of them present only once. Sequences were derived from peripheral blood, sampled 28 days after the second AZD1222 dose. The clonotype originates from an adult who received the AZD1222 COVID-19 vaccine. The rearrangement joins TRBV10-2 to TRBJ2-1; D is unresolved. The CDR3, as DNA: TGCGCCAGCAGTGATGGCCTCCGGGCCGGGAATGAGCAGTTCTTC. This translates into CASSDGLRAGNEQFF.